The 3 T cell receptor beta chains below were found in one sample sequenced in a study of shared clonotypes between healthy human individuals. Libraries were prepared by immunoSEQ multiplex PCR; TCRdb keeps only in-frame clonotypes and omits some of them. The data hold approximately 2.3 million clones, with 90% to 95% observed a single time. The source material was naive CD4+ T cells from PBMCs. Documented subset: CD45RA+ positively selected. These receptors came from a man aged 18 to 30 in good health. Some clones in this sample may be carry-over from other donors' samples.

V gene TRBV5-4 combines with J gene TRBJ2-3; D is unresolved. The V and J ends lost 0 bases and 0 bases respectively, with 11 bases between them. The CDR3 covers 16 residues. Germline-derived CDR1 and CDR2 are SGHNT and YYREEE (reference sequence). The CDR3 DNA sequence: TGTGCCAGCAGCTTGGTTGGCGGTTCTAGCACAGATACGCAGTATTTT. It codes for CASSLVGGSSTDTQYF.

The rearrangement uses TRBV29-1 and TRBJ2-1, with TRBD2 matching 14 bases. The CDR3 is 16 residues long. The V segment lost 5 bases and the J segment 6 bases; nucleotides outside the gene matches: 9. The germline CDR1 and CDR2 sequences are SQVTM and ANQGSEA. The CDR3 DNA reads as TGCAGCGTTACGGGGACTAGCGGGAGTTGGCGCAATGAGCAGTTCTTC. Its translation is CSVTGTSGSWRNEQFF.

The rearrangement joins TRBV6-4 to TRBJ1-2; 8 bases fit TRBD1. Unmatched junction bases numbered 3, after V lost 6 bases and J lost 3 bases. CDR3 length: 13 amino acids. Germline V gene data show CDR1 as MRHNA and CDR2 as SNTAGT. DNA for the CDR3: TGTGCCAGCAGCATGACAGGGGACTATGGCTACACCTTC. Translated: CASSMTGDYGYTF.